Listed below are T cell receptor beta chains from one sample, sequenced in a study of T cell clonotyping in hematopoietic cell transplantation. Profiled with immunoSEQ multiplex PCR; TCRdb holds only in-frame clones, not every one. Seen here are fewer than 80,000 clones, roughly 94% observed once, and the top ten hold roughly 1.5%. What was sequenced was peripheral blood mononuclear cells. These receptors were obtained from a middle-aged man in good health. Some clones in this sample may be carry-over from other donors' samples. The CDR3 runs from the conserved cysteine through the conserved F or W. The order of the fields is clone size, J gene, D gene, V gene, CDR3 DNA, CDR3 protein. A D gene is named only where the DNA matches it firmly. Expanded clones are given a class, and other clones once, few, many or no size at all.

clone size: NA; J gene: TRBJ1-4; D gene: TRBD1; V gene: TRBV6-6; CDR3 DNA: TGTGCCAGCAGACGACAGGGGAATAATGAAAAACTGTTTTTT; CDR3 protein: CASRRQGNNEKLFF
clone size: NA; J gene: TRBJ1-1; D gene: NA; V gene: TRBV7-3; CDR3 DNA: TGTGCCAGCAGGGAAGGGCAAAACACTGAAGCTTTCTTT; CDR3 protein: CASREGQNTEAFF
clone size: NA; J gene: TRBJ2-2; D gene: NA; V gene: TRBV5-6; CDR3 DNA: TGTGCCAGCGGATCATATATCCCTGGACAGTTCAACACCGGGGAGCTGTTTTTT; CDR3 protein: CASGSYIPGQFNTGELFF
clone size: NA; J gene: TRBJ2-5; D gene: NA; V gene: TRBV19; CDR3 DNA: TGTGCCAGTAGTATAGCGGGAGCCCCAGAGACCCAGTACTTC; CDR3 protein: CASSIAGAPETQYF
clone size: NA; J gene: TRBJ1-1; D gene: NA; V gene: TRBV6-5; CDR3 DNA: TGTGCCAGCAGTTACGCGGCTGGCGAAGCTTTCTTT; CDR3 protein: CASSYAAGEAFF
clone size: NA; J gene: TRBJ2-1; D gene: NA; V gene: TRBV5-6; CDR3 DNA: TGTGCCAGCAGCTTGGGGGAGACCTACAATGAGCAGTTCTTC; CDR3 protein: CASSLGETYNEQFF
clone size: NA; J gene: TRBJ1-1; D gene: NA; V gene: TRBV5-1; CDR3 DNA: TGCGCCAGCAGCCCAGGGGACATGAACACTGAAGCTTTCTTT; CDR3 protein: CASSPGDMNTEAFF
clone size: NA; J gene: TRBJ1-2; D gene: NA; V gene: TRBV27; CDR3 DNA: TGTGCCAGCAGTCCATTATCCCGCCATGGCTACACCTTC; CDR3 protein: CASSPLSRHGYTF
clone size: NA; J gene: TRBJ1-2; D gene: TRBD1; V gene: TRBV5-4; CDR3 DNA: TGTGCCAGCAGCGCGGACAGGACTTATGGCGGCTACACCTTC; CDR3 protein: CASSADRTYGGYTF
clone size: NA; J gene: TRBJ1-2; D gene: TRBD1; V gene: TRBV6-5; CDR3 DNA: TGTGCCAGCAGTTTCCGGACAGGGGGACTTAACTATGGCTACACCTTC; CDR3 protein: CASSFRTGGLNYGYTF
clone size: NA; J gene: TRBJ1-1; D gene: NA; V gene: TRBV11-1; CDR3 DNA: TGTGCCAGCAGCTTAGATCTGTCGGTTGAAGCTTTCTTT; CDR3 protein: CASSLDLSVEAFF
clone size: NA; J gene: TRBJ1-2; D gene: NA; V gene: TRBV18; CDR3 DNA: TGTGCCAGCTCACCACGGTCTGGGGAGTTTAACTATGGCTACACCTTC; CDR3 protein: CASSPRSGEFNYGYTF
clone size: NA; J gene: TRBJ2-3; D gene: NA; V gene: TRBV11-3; CDR3 DNA: TGTGCCAGCAGCTTAGGCACAGATACGCAGTATTTT; CDR3 protein: CASSLGTDTQYF
clone size: NA; J gene: TRBJ1-4; D gene: NA; V gene: TRBV6-1; CDR3 DNA: TGTGCCAGCAGTGAGACCGGGACAATAAAACTGTTTTTT; CDR3 protein: CASSETGTIKLFF
clone size: NA; J gene: TRBJ1-2; D gene: TRBD1; V gene: TRBV2; CDR3 DNA: TGTGCCAGCAGACCCGGGACAGTCTATGGCTACACCTTC; CDR3 protein: CASRPGTVYGYTF
clone size: NA; J gene: TRBJ1-5; D gene: NA; V gene: TRBV28; CDR3 DNA: TGTGCCAGCAGCAAAAATCAGCCCCAGCATTTT; CDR3 protein: CASSKNQPQHF
clone size: NA; J gene: TRBJ1-2; D gene: TRBD1; V gene: TRBV2; CDR3 DNA: TGTGCTACAGGGGGTGGGAACTATGGCTACACCTTC; CDR3 protein: CATGGGNYGYTF
clone size: NA; J gene: TRBJ1-1; D gene: NA; V gene: TRBV28; CDR3 DNA: TGTGCCAGCAGGGCCCACACTGAAGCTTTCTTT; CDR3 protein: CASRAHTEAFF
clone size: NA; J gene: TRBJ2-7; D gene: NA; V gene: TRBV6-5; CDR3 DNA: TGTGCCAGCAGTCACCAGGACAGCTCCTACGAGCAGTACTTC; CDR3 protein: CASSHQDSSYEQYF
clone size: NA; J gene: TRBJ2-6; D gene: NA; V gene: TRBV7-2; CDR3 DNA: TGTGCCAGCACCTTAGACAGCTCTGGGGCCAACGTCCTGACTTTC; CDR3 protein: CASTLDSSGANVLTF
clone size: NA; J gene: TRBJ2-5; D gene: TRBD2; V gene: TRBV7-7; CDR3 DNA: TGTGCTAGCAGCTTCACGTCGACTAGCGCGGGCGGGACCCAGTACTTC; CDR3 protein: CASSFTSTSAGGTQYF
clone size: NA; J gene: TRBJ1-1; D gene: NA; V gene: TRBV10-3; CDR3 DNA: TGTGCCATCAGTGCCCAGGGAATGAACACTGAAGCTTTCTTT; CDR3 protein: CAISAQGMNTEAFF
clone size: once; J gene: TRBJ1-1; D gene: TRBD1; V gene: TRBV29-1; CDR3 DNA: TGCAGCGTGGTACAGGGGGCTAACACTGAAGCTTTCTTT; CDR3 protein: CSVVQGANTEAFF
clone size: once; J gene: TRBJ1-1; D gene: NA; V gene: TRBV27; CDR3 DNA: TGTGCCAGCAGTTTCAGAACAGTGGGAACTGAAGCTTTCTTT; CDR3 protein: CASSFRTVGTEAFF
clone size: NA; J gene: TRBJ1-4; D gene: NA; V gene: TRBV5-1; CDR3 DNA: TGCGCCAGCAGCATGGATCCCGCTGGGACTAATGAAAAACTGTTTTTT; CDR3 protein: CASSMDPAGTNEKLFF
clone size: once; J gene: TRBJ2-5; D gene: TRBD2; V gene: TRBV27; CDR3 DNA: TGTGCCAGCAGTTTTGGCGGGGGATTCTCGGAGACCCAGTACTTC; CDR3 protein: CASSFGGGFSETQYF
clone size: NA; J gene: TRBJ2-3; D gene: NA; V gene: TRBV7-3; CDR3 DNA: TGTGCCAGCAGCTTATCCGGGGCCACAGATACGCAGTATTTT; CDR3 protein: CASSLSGATDTQYF
clone size: NA; J gene: TRBJ2-2; D gene: TRBD2; V gene: TRBV2; CDR3 DNA: TGTGCCAGCAGTGCACCGGGACTAGCGGGCACCGGGGAGCTGTTTTTT; CDR3 protein: CASSAPGLAGTGELFF
clone size: once; J gene: TRBJ2-5; D gene: NA; V gene: TRBV19; CDR3 DNA: TGTGCCAGTAGCCCAGGGAACCAAGAGACCCAGTACTTC; CDR3 protein: CASSPGNQETQYF
clone size: NA; J gene: TRBJ1-5; D gene: NA; V gene: TRBV5-1; CDR3 DNA: TGCGCCAGCACCCCAGACGGGACAAGCAATCAGCCCCAGCATTTT; CDR3 protein: CASTPDGTSNQPQHF
clone size: NA; J gene: TRBJ2-7; D gene: TRBD1; V gene: TRBV7-2; CDR3 DNA: TGTGCCAGCAGCTTAGCGGTGGGACAGGGATACGAGCAGTACTTC; CDR3 protein: CASSLAVGQGYEQYF
clone size: NA; J gene: TRBJ1-1; D gene: NA; V gene: TRBV7-3; CDR3 DNA: TGTGCCAGCAGCCTGGCCGCCGCCGGGAACACTGAAGCTTTCTTT; CDR3 protein: CASSLAAAGNTEAFF
clone size: NA; J gene: TRBJ1-2; D gene: NA; V gene: TRBV21-1; CDR3 DNA: TGTGCCAGCAGCAAGAGGGGCCGTAGACCGGGCCCTTCCCGAGTCTATGGCTACACCTTC; CDR3 protein: CASSKRGRRPGPSRVYGYTF
clone size: NA; J gene: TRBJ1-5; D gene: NA; V gene: TRBV7-2; CDR3 DNA: TGTGCCAGCAGCTCGCAGGGGTATCGTCAGCCCCAGCATTTT; CDR3 protein: CASSSQGYRQPQHF
clone size: NA; J gene: TRBJ1-1; D gene: TRBD1; V gene: TRBV29-1; CDR3 DNA: TGCAGCGTAAGCAGGGGGCACGGTAGCACTGAAGCTTTCTTT; CDR3 protein: CSVSRGHGSTEAFF
clone size: NA; J gene: TRBJ2-1; D gene: NA; V gene: TRBV9; CDR3 DNA: TGTGCCAGCAGCGTAGAGGGATACAATGAGCAGTTCTTC; CDR3 protein: CASSVEGYNEQFF
clone size: NA; J gene: TRBJ2-5; D gene: NA; V gene: TRBV28; CDR3 DNA: TGTGCCAGCCGCTCTGGCTTAGAGACCCAGTACTTC; CDR3 protein: CASRSGLETQYF
clone size: NA; J gene: TRBJ2-7; D gene: NA; V gene: TRBV11-2; CDR3 DNA: TGTGCCAGCAGCTTATTACCGAGAGAGCAGTACTTC; CDR3 protein: CASSLLPREQYF
clone size: NA; J gene: TRBJ2-1; D gene: TRBD2; V gene: TRBV28; CDR3 DNA: TGTGCCAGCAGTGGGACTAGCGGGTACAATGAGCAGTTCTTC; CDR3 protein: CASSGTSGYNEQFF
clone size: NA; J gene: TRBJ2-1; D gene: NA; V gene: TRBV6-1; CDR3 DNA: TGTGCCAGCAGGGAGGGACGGGAGTGGTTAGGTGAGCAGTTCTTC; CDR3 protein: CASREGREWLGEQFF
clone size: few; J gene: TRBJ2-1; D gene: NA; V gene: TRBV11-2; CDR3 DNA: TGTGCCAGCAGCGGTTTTGGGAACAATGAGCAGTTCTTC; CDR3 protein: CASSGFGNNEQFF
clone size: NA; J gene: TRBJ1-2; D gene: NA; V gene: TRBV28; CDR3 DNA: TGTGCCAGCAGTTTATCCTTTCCAGGAGTTGGAGGTGGCTACACCTTC; CDR3 protein: CASSLSFPGVGGGYTF
clone size: NA; J gene: TRBJ2-7; D gene: TRBD2; V gene: TRBV6-5; CDR3 DNA: TGTGCCAGCAGTTCCCCCCAAATAGCGGGATCTCGGGAGCAGTACTTC; CDR3 protein: CASSSPQIAGSREQYF
clone size: NA; J gene: TRBJ2-7; D gene: NA; V gene: TRBV9; CDR3 DNA: TGTGCCAGCAGCGTAGCTTCGGACAGCTCCTACGAGCAGTACTTC; CDR3 protein: CASSVASDSSYEQYF
clone size: once; J gene: TRBJ2-7; D gene: NA; V gene: TRBV6-5; CDR3 DNA: TGTGCCAGCAGTTACAACGGGGACCGAGCTAACGAGCAGTACTTC; CDR3 protein: CASSYNGDRANEQYF